These T cell receptor beta chains were read from a single sample in a study of cytomegalovirus exposure and HLA in healthy donors. Assay: immunoSEQ multiplex PCR; the TCRdb copy retains only in-frame clones and omits some. The table includes 150,000 to 200,000 clones, 82% detected once. Sequencing used PBMCs. The receptors stem from a boy aged 2 to 9 in good health and CMV-seronegative. Both conserved end residues are part of each CDR3. D genes are given only for firm matches. Clone size, where shown, is once, few, many, or a class for clones that have expanded.

j_call clone_size d_call v_call cdr3_nt cdr3_aa
TRBJ1-5 NA NA TRBV7-8 TGTGCCAGCAGCCTTCGACTAGACGGGCCCCAGCATTTT CASSLRLDGPQHF
TRBJ1-6 NA NA TRBV18 TGTGCCAGCTCACGAGACAGCGTATCACCCCTCCACTTT CASSRDSVSPLHF
TRBJ1-1 NA TRBD1 TRBV12-5 TGTGCTAGTGGTCTCACAGGGGGCACTGAAGCTTTCTTT CASGLTGGTEAFF
TRBJ2-1 NA TRBD1 TRBV4-2 TGTGCCAGCAGCTCCGGGACAGCAATGAGCGATGAGCAGTTCTTC CASSSGTAMSDEQFF
TRBJ2-7 NA NA TRBV6-6 TGTGCCAGCAGTTACTCGTCCGGGGACTACGAGCAGTACTTC CASSYSSGDYEQYF
TRBJ2-7 NA TRBD2 TRBV4-2 TGTGCCAGCAGCTTTCGACTAGCGGGGGGGCGGGAGCAGTACTTC CASSFRLAGGREQYF
TRBJ1-1 NA TRBD1 TRBV6-6 TGTGCCAGCAAGGTCCCAGGGGGCGAAGCTTTCTTT CASKVPGGEAFF
TRBJ2-7 NA NA TRBV10-1 TGCGCCAGAGGGGTTAACTACGAGCAGTACTTC CARGVNYEQYF
TRBJ1-2 few NA TRBV6-1 TGTGCCAGCAGTGCTCAAGGGGAGGTCCTTAACTATGGCTACACCTTC CASSAQGEVLNYGYTF
TRBJ2-7 few NA TRBV11-1 TGTGCCAGCAGCTTCCCACAGGCGAGCTCCTACGAGCAGTACTTC CASSFPQASSYEQYF
TRBJ2-1 NA NA TRBV6-5 TGTGCCAGCAGTTCCCTGGTGGGAGGCCAAAATGAGCAGTTCTTC CASSSLVGGQNEQFF
TRBJ1-2 NA NA TRBV4-2 TGTGCCAGCAGCCAGCCGGCGCGGGGGGGCCTCTATGGCTACACCTTC CASSQPARGGLYGYTF
TRBJ2-5 NA NA TRBV19 TGTGCCAGTAGTATAGTGTGGGGGCAGGGAGAGACCCAGTACTTC CASSIVWGQGETQYF
TRBJ2-5 NA TRBD2 TRBV7-2 TGTGCCAGCAGCGGAGCGGGGGGCCAGGGGGCCCAGTACTTC CASSGAGGQGAQYF
TRBJ2-7 NA NA TRBV19 TGTGCCAGTAGTGTGGCTTTGTACTGGACAGTAGGCTCCTACGAGCAGTACTTC CASSVALYWTVGSYEQYF
TRBJ2-2 NA NA TRBV21-1 TGTGCCAGCAGGGGAGAACAGCCAAGTTCCGGGGAGCTGTTTTTT CASRGEQPSSGELFF
TRBJ2-2 NA NA TRBV7-8 TGTGCCAGCAGCATTATTGGGGCGGACACCGGGGAGCTGTTTTTT CASSIIGADTGELFF
TRBJ1-1 NA NA TRBV7-6 TGTGCCAGCAGCTCCCGGGTGGAGAGTGAAGCTTTCTTT CASSSRVESEAFF
TRBJ1-3 NA TRBD1 TRBV6-6 TGTGCCAGCCGGACAGGGGGCTCTGGAAACACCATATATTTT CASRTGGSGNTIYF
TRBJ1-1 NA NA TRBV2 TGTGCCAGCAGCATCACGGAGGTGAACACTGAAGCTTTCTTT CASSITEVNTEAFF
TRBJ1-4 NA NA TRBV7-9 TGTGCCAGCAGCTTAGGTATGGCTGTTAATGAAAAACTGTTTTTT CASSLGMAVNEKLFF
TRBJ1-3 NA TRBD1 TRBV18 TGTGCCAGCTCACCACGGACAGGGATGGGGAACACCATATATTTT CASSPRTGMGNTIYF
TRBJ1-2 NA TRBD1 TRBV7-2 TGTGCCAGCAGCCAGGGGGCCGGTGGCTACACCTTC CASSQGAGGYTF
TRBJ2-1 NA NA TRBV2 TGTGCCAGCAGTCCGTTTGTAGCACCTGAAGAGGTCTTC CASSPFVAPEEVF
TRBJ1-1 few TRBD1 TRBV28 TGTGCCAGCAGCCAGGACAGGGGGCGCGTTAAAACTGAAGCTTTCTTT CASSQDRGRVKTEAFF
TRBJ2-5 NA NA TRBV15 TGTGCCACCAGCAGCCGGGAGACCCAGTACTTC CATSSRETQYF
TRBJ2-3 NA NA TRBV4-1 TGCGCCAGCAGCCAGGAAGCGGGCCCCACAGATACGCAGTATTTT CASSQEAGPTDTQYF
TRBJ1-2 NA NA TRBV6-5 TGTGCCAGCAGCCGCGCAGGGGCGCGAGGCTGCACCTTC CASSRAGARGCTF
TRBJ1-2 NA NA TRBV6-5 TGTGCCAGCAGTTACAGGCACCCAAACCTAGACTATGGCTACACCTTC CASSYRHPNLDYGYTF
TRBJ2-7 NA NA TRBV25-1 TGTGCCAGCAGTGAATTGGACAGAGAGCTTTACGAGCAGTACTTC CASSELDRELYEQYF
TRBJ1-5 few NA TRBV12-1 TGTGCCAGCAGCCCGTGTCCCGCCATGAACAGGGGGCAGGTGTGCAATCAGCCCCAGCATTTT CASSPCPAMNRGQVCNQPQHF
TRBJ2-3 NA NA TRBV4-1 TGCGCCAGCAGCCAAGGGCGGATACTCACAGATACGCAGTATTTT CASSQGRILTDTQYF
TRBJ2-5 NA TRBD2 TRBV6-5 TGTGCCAGCACCCAACGGGGGACTAAAGAGACCCAGTACTTC CASTQRGTKETQYF
TRBJ2-2 NA TRBD1 TRBV13 TGTGCCAGCAGCTCCACAGGGGACCCAGGGGAGCTGTTTTTT CASSSTGDPGELFF
TRBJ1-3 NA NA TRBV5-6 TGTGCCAGCAGCATCACAGCCTACTCTGGAAACACCATATATTTT CASSITAYSGNTIYF
TRBJ2-7 NA TRBD1 TRBV7-8 TGTGCCAGCAGCCCCGAGTCGACAGGGTGGCGGCACGAGCAGTACTTC CASSPESTGWRHEQYF
TRBJ2-2 NA NA TRBV5-5 TGTGCCAGCAGCCCGTCGCGAGGGACCGGGGAGCTGTTTTTT CASSPSRGTGELFF
TRBJ2-1 NA NA TRBV5-1 TGCGCCAGCAGCTTGGTTGGGGGCAGCTCCTACAATGAGCAGTTCTTC CASSLVGGSSYNEQFF
TRBJ1-6 NA TRBD1 TRBV27 TGTGCCAGCAGTTTGGCCGGGACAGGGGGCGATTCACCCCTCCACTTT CASSLAGTGGDSPLHF
TRBJ2-7 NA NA TRBV11-1 TGTGCCAGCAGCTTAACTTTGGGCAGACCCTACGAGCAGTACTTC CASSLTLGRPYEQYF
TRBJ1-5 NA NA TRBV6-5 TGTGCCAGCAGTTCCAGGACGGGGGGCAATCAGCCCCAGCATTTT CASSSRTGGNQPQHF
TRBJ2-7 few TRBD1 TRBV14 TGTGCCAGCAGCCCGTGGGGATTGGGACAGGGGCGCTACTACGAGCAGTACTTC CASSPWGLGQGRYYEQYF